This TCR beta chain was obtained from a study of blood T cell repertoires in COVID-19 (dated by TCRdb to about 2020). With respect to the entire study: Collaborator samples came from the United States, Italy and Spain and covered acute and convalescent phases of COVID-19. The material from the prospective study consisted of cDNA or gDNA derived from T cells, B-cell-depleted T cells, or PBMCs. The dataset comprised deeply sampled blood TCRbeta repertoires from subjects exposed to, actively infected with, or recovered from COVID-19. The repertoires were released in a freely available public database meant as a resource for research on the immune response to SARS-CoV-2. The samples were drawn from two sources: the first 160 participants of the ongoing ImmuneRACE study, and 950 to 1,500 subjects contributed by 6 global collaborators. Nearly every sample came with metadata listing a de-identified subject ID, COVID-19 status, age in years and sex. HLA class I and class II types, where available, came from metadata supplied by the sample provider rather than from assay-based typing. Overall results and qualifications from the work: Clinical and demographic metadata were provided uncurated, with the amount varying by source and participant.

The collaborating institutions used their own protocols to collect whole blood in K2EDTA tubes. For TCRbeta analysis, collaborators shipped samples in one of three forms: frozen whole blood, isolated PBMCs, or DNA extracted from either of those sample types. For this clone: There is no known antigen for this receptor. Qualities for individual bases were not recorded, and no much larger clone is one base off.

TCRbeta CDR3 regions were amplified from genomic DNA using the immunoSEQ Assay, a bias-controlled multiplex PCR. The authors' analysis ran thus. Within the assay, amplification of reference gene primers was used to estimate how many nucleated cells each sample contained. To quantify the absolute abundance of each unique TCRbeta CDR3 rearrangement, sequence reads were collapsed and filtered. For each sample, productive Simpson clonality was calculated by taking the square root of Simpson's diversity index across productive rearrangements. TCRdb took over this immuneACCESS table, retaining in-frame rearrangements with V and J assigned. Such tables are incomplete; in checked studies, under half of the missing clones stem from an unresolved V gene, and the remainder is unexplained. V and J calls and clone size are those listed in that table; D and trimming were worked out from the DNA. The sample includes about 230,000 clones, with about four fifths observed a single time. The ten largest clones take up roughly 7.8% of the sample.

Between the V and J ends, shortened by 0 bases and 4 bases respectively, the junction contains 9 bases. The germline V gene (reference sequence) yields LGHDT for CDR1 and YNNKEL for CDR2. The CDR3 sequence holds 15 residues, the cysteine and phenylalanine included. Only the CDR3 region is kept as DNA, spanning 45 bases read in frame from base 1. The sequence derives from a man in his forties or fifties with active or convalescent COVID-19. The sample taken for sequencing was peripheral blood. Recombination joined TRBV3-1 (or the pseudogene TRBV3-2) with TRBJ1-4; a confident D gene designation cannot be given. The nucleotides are TGTGCCAGCAGCCAAGAGGTCAGCGGTAATGAAAAACTGTTTTTT. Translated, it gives CASSQEVSGNEKLFF.